This T cell receptor (beta chain) appears in the sequencing data of a study of OX40 agonist ivuxolimab in advanced cancers. Concerning the study at large: The costimulatory receptor OX40 (CD134) was targeted by ivuxolimab, a fully human IgG2 agonistic monoclonal antibody. The paper covers the monotherapy dose-escalation part of the phase I ivuxolimab trial, which included N of about 50 patients. In the dose-escalation cohort, 70% to 85% of patients were male, and the mean age was roughly 60 years, with a range of about 23 to 90. Of the approximately 54 dose-escalation patients, hepatocellular carcinoma was present in roughly 19, melanoma in around 15, renal cell carcinoma in 9 and head and neck cancer in 9. Prior anti-PD-1, anti-PD-L1 or anti-CTLA-4 therapy was permitted, and checkpoint inhibitors had been received by less than 45% of dose-escalation patients. Intravenous ivuxolimab was administered to patients every 2 weeks at six dose levels: 0.01, 0.1, 0.3, 1.5, 3 and 10 mg/kg. Peripheral TCRbeta sequencing was intended to test whether TCR sequence diversity was altered and clonal T-cell expansion was caused by ivuxolimab. Three dose-escalation patients achieved partial responses, one with hepatocellular carcinoma and two with cutaneous melanoma.

To sequence the TCRbeta CDR3 region, genomic DNA was isolated from the sorted cells. The immunoSEQ Assay was used to sequence the TCRbeta CDR3 regions. Sourced from immuneACCESS, this table was stored by TCRdb with only in-frame sequences that have V and J called. A share of the clones is absent; for the studies checked, an unresolved V gene accounts for under half, and the remainder has no known explanation. This sample comprises under 85,000 clones, 85% of them detected only once. The top ten hold 0.68% of the sample. Remarks on this clone: Its specific antigen is unknown. No much larger clonotype is one base removed from it; base qualities were not supplied.

V is shortened by 1 base, J by 1 base, and the region joining them spans 13 bases. According to the germline V gene, CDR1 reads SGHRS and CDR2 reads YFSETQ. Reading from cysteine to phenylalanine, the CDR3 counts 16 amino acids. Here the CDR3 DNA is all that survives: 48 bases in frame from base 1. On the study overall, not on this receptor specifically: After ivuxolimab, expanded clones were on average more numerous among CD8+ T cells than among CD4+ T cells. At doses of 0.1 to 3.0 mg/kg, clonal expansion of both CD4+ and CD8+ blood T cells was observed from baseline to week 6. In the 0.1-3.0 mg/kg groups, partial responders were among the patients with the lowest normalized peripheral clonal expansion, particularly in CD8+ T cells. Which antigens the clonally expanded peripheral T cells were specific for was not determined. Low levels of normalized T-cell clonal expansion were also seen in some nonresponding patients.

Patients with autoimmune disease history or receiving systemic immunosuppression were excluded from the trial. Peripheral blood for TCR sequencing was collected from all dose cohorts at baseline, on cycle 4 day 1, and on cycle 7 day 1. Samples came from an open-label, multicenter, first-in-human phase I dose-escalation trial of ivuxolimab. The trial enrolled adults with locally advanced or metastatic head and neck squamous cell, hepatocellular, melanoma or renal cell carcinoma. Before TCR sequencing, CD4+ T cells and CD8+ T cells were sorted from peripheral blood as separate populations. The V and J genes are TRBV5-1 and TRBJ2-3; the D segment could be TRBD2, given 5 matching bases. Here the sequenced sample was CD4+ or CD8+ T cells sorted from blood, taken in a trial of the OX40 agonist ivuxolimab. The source is an adult with an advanced solid tumor such as melanoma, head and neck, liver or kidney cancer. The DNA reads TGCGCCAGCAGCTTGTGGAATAGCGCGGGCACAGATACGCAGTATTTT. Its protein reads: CASSLWNSAGTDTQYF.